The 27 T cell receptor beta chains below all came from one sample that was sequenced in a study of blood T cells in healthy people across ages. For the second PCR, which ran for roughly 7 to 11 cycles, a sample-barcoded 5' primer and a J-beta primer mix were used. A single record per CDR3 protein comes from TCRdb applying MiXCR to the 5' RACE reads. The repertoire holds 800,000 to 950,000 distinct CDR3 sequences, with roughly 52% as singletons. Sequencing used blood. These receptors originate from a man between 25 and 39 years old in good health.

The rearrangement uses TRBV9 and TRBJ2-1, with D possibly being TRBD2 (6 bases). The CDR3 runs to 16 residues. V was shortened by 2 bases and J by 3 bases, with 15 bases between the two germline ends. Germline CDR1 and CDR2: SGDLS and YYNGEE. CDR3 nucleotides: TGTGCCAGCAGCGTTGAGCCTGGGGGGATCTACAATGAGCAGTTCTTC. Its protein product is CASSVEPGGIYNEQFF.

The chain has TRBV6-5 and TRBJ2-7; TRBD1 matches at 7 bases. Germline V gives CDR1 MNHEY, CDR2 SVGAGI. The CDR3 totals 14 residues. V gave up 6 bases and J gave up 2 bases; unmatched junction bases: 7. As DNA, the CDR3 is TGTGCCAGCAGCACCGGACAGGTAACCTACGAGCAGTACTTC. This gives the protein CASSTGQVTYEQYF.

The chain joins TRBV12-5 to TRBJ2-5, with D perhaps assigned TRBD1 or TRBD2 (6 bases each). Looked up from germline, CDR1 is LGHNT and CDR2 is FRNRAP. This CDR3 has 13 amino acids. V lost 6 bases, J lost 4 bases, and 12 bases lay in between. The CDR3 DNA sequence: TGTGCTAGTGGACCCAGGGGAGGAGAGACCCAGTACTTC. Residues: CASGPRGGETQYF.

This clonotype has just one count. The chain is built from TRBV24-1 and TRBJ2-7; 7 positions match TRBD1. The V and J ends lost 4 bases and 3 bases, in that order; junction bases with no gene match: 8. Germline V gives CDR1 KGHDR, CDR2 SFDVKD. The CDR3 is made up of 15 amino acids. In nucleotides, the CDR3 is TGTGCCACCAGTGACTCCGACAGGGAGATCTACGAGCAGTACTTC. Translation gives CATSDSDREIYEQYF.

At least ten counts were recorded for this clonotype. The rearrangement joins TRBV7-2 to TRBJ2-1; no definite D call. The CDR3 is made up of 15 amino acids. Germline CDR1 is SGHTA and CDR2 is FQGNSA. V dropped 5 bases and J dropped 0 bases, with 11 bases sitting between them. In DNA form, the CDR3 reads TGTGCCAGCAGCCCTCGGCAGAACTCCTACAATGAGCAGTTCTTC. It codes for CASSPRQNSYNEQFF.

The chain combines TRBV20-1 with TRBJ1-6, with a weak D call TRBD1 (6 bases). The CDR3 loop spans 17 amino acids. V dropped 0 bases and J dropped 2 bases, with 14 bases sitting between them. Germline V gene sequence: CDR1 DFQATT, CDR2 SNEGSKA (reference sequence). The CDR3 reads CSAREVQPGAYNSPLHF. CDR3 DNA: TGCAGTGCTAGAGAGGTACAGCCAGGGGCCTATAATTCACCCCTCCACTTT.

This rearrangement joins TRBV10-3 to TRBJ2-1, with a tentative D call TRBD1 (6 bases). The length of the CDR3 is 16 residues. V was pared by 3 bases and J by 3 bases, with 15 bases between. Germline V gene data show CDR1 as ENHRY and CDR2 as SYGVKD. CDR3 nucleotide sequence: TGTGCCATCAGTGAAGCAGGGGCTCCCCTCTACAATGAGCAGTTCTTC. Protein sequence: CAISEAGAPLYNEQFF.

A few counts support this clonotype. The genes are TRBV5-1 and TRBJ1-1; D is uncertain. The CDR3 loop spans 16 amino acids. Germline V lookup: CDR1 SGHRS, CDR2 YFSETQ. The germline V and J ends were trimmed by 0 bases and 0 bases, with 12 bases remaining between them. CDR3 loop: CASSLAESGMNTEAFF. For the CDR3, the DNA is TGCGCCAGCAGCTTGGCGGAGTCGGGAATGAACACTGAAGCTTTCTTT.

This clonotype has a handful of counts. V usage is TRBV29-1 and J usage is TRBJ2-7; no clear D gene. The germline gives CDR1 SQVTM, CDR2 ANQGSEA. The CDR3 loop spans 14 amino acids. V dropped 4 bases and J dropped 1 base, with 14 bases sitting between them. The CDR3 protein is CSVATRTDSYEQYF. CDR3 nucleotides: TGCAGCGTTGCCACCAGGACCGATTCCTACGAGCAGTACTTC.

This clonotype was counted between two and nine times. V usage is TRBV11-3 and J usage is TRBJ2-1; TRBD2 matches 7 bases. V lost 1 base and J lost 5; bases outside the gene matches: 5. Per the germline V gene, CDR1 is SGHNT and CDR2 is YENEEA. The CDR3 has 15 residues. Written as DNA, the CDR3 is TGTGCCAGCAGCTTAGGTCCTAGCGGAGACAATGAGCAGTTCTTC. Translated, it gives CASSLGPSGDNEQFF.

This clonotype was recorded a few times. The CDR3 coding sequence is TGTGCCAGCAGTCCCGGCCGCCTCAGGCAGAGCGGGGAGTCCTACGAGCAGTACTTC. Translation gives CASSPGRLRQSGESYEQYF. This rearrangement joins TRBV28 to TRBJ2-7, with 7 bases aligning to TRBD2. Germline CDR1 is MDHEN and CDR2 is SYDVKM. V was clipped by 5 bases and J by 1 base; unmatched bases: 20. The CDR3 spans 19 residues.

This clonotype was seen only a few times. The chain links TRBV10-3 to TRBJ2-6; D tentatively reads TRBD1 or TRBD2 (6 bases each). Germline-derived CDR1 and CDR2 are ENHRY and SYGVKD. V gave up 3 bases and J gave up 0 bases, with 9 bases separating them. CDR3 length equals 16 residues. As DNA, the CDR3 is TGTGCCATCAGTGATGGGGGGCCCTCTGGGGCCAACGTCCTGACTTTC. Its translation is CAISDGGPSGANVLTF.

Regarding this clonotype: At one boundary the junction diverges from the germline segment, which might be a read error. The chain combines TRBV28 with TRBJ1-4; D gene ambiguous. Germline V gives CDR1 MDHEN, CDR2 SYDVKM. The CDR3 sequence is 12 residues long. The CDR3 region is CASRGSKEKLFF. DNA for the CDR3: TGTGCCAGCAGAGGGTCTAAGGAAAAACTGTTTTTT.

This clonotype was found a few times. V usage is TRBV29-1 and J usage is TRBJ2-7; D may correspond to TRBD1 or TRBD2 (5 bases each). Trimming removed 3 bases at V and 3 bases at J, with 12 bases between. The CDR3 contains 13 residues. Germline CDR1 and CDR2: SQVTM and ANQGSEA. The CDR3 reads CSVEGEWNYEQYF. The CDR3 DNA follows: TGCAGCGTTGAGGGGGAATGGAACTACGAGCAGTACTTC.

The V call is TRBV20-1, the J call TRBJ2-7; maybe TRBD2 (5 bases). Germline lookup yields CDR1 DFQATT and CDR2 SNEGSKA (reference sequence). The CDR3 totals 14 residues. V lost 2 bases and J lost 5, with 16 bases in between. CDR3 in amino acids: CSARNRGDNHEQYF. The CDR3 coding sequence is TGCAGTGCTAGAAACCGGGGAGACAACCACGAGCAGTACTTC.

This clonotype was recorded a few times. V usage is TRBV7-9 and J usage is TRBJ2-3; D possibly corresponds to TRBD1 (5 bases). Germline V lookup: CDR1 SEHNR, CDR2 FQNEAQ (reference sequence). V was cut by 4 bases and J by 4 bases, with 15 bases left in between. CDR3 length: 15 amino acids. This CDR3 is CASSYSGILADTQYF. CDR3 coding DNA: TGTGCCAGCAGCTACTCAGGGATTTTGGCAGATACGCAGTATTTT.

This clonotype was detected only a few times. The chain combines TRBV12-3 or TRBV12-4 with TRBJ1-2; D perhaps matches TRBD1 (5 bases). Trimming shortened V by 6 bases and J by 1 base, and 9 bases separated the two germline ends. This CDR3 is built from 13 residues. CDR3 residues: CASSLRVNYGYTF. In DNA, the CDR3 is TGTGCCAGCAGCCTCAGGGTTAACTATGGCTACACCTTC.

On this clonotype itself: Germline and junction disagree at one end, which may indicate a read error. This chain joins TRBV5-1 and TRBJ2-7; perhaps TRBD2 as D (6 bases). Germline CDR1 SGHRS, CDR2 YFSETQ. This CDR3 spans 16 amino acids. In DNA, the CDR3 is TGCGCCTGCAGCCCGTCGAGGAGCGGGCCGACCTACGAGCAGTACTTC. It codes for CACSPSRSGPTYEQYF. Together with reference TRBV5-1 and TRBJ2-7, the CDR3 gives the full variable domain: KAGVTQTPRYLIKTRGQQVTLSCSPISGHRSVSWYQQTPGQGLQFLFEYFSETQRNKGNFPGRFSGRQFSNSRSEMNVSTLELGDSALYLCACSPSRSGPTYEQYFGPGTRLTVT.

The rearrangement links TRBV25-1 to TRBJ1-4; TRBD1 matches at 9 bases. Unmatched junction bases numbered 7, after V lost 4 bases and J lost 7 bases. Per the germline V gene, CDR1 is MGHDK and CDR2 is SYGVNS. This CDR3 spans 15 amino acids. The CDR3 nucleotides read TGTGCCAGCAGTGGTACAGGGGGCTGGAGTGAAAAACTGTTTTTT. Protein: CASSGTGGWSEKLFF.

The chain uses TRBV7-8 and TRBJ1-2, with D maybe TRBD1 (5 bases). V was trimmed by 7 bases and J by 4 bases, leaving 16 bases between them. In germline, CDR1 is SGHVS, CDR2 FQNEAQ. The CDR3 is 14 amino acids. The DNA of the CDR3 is TGTGCCAGCACACCGCTCGGACACCCCTATGGCTACACCTTC. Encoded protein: CASTPLGHPYGYTF.

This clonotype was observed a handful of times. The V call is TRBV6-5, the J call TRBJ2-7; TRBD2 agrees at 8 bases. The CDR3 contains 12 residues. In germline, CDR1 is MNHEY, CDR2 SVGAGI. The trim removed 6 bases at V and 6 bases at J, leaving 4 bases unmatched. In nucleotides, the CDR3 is TGTGCCAGCAGGGGACTAGAGGTCGAGCAGTACTTC. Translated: CASRGLEVEQYF.

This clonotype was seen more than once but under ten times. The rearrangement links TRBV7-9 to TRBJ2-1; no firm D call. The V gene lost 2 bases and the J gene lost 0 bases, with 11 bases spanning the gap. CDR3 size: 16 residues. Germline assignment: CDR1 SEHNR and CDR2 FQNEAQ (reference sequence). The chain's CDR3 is CASSLSVSSSYNEQFF. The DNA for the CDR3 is TGTGCCAGCAGCTTATCGGTGTCGAGCTCCTACAATGAGCAGTTCTTC.

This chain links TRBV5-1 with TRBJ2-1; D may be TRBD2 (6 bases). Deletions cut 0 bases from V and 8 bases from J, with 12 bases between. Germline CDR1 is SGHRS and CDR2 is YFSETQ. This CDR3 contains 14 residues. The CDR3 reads CASSLGRGRDEQFF. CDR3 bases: TGCGCCAGCAGCTTGGGGCGGGGTCGTGATGAGCAGTTCTTC.

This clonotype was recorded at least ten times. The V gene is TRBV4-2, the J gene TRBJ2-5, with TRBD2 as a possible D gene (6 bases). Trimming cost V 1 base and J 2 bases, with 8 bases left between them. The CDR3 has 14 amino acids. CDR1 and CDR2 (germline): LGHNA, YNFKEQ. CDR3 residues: CASSQGGVQETQYF. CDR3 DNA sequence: TGTGCCAGCAGCCAAGGCGGGGTTCAAGAGACCCAGTACTTC.

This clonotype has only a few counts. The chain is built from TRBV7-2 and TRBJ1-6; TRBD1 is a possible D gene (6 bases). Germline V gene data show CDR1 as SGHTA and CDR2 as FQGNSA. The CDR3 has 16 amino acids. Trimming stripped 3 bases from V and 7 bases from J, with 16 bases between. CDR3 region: CASSLDPTGRNSPLHF. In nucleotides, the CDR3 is TGTGCCAGCAGCTTGGACCCGACAGGTCGGAATTCACCCCTCCACTTT.

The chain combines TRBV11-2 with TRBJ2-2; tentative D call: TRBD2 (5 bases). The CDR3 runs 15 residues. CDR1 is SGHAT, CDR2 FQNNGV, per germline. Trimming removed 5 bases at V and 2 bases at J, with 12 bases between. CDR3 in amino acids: CASSPRTSNTGELFF. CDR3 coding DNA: TGTGCCAGCAGCCCGCGGACTTCTAACACCGGGGAGCTGTTTTTT.

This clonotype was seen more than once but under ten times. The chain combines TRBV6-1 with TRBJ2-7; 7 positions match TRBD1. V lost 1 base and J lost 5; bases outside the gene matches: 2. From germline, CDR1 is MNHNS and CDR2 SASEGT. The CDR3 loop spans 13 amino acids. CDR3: CASSEGGGDEQYF. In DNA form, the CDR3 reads TGTGCCAGCAGTGAAGGAGGGGGCGACGAGCAGTACTTC.